This TCR beta chain was captured by sequencing in a study of HIV-infected patients and healthy controls. This clonotype has a count of ten or more. Its target is not known. Study results and caveats: Size-matched repertoire data failed to replicate the apparent Gini index recovery after therapy in HIV-infected patients.

Whole blood was used without fractionation, so all unsorted peripheral T cells were included. cDNA was made from roughly 500 ng RNA using alpha and beta constant primers. Using multiplexing indices, alpha and beta chain libraries were generated apart by chain-specific third strand synthesis. A 5' RACE adapter with a random hexamer and the SP2 primer site was joined to cDNA. TCRdb reprocessed the 5' RACE reads via MiXCR and lists one record per CDR3 protein. The sample shows approximately 8,700 distinct CDR3 sequences, 7% to 8.5% of them seen only once. Germline V CDR1 and CDR2: SNHLY, FYNNEI. This CDR3 region has 15 residues. V lost 0 bases to trimming and J lost 2 bases, with 10 bases between them.

This clonotype originated in an adult with HIV infection. The input for sequencing was blood, taken before antiretroviral therapy. The rearrangement joins TRBV2 to TRBJ1-2, with unresolved D. Written as DNA, the CDR3 is TGTGCCAGCAGTGAAGCGCCTCTAGTAAACTATGGCTACACCTTC. Its protein product is CASSEAPLVNYGYTF.